This is a list of T cell receptor beta chains from one sample in a study of OX40 agonist ivuxolimab in advanced cancers. Here immunoSEQ multiplex PCR was the method, and the copy in TCRdb shows in-frame clones only, minus some. Of roughly 70,000 clones listed, approximately 90% are singletons. This specimen consisted of CD4+ or CD8+ T cells sorted from blood, obtained in a trial of the OX40 agonist ivuxolimab. The receptors were sampled from an adult with an advanced solid tumor such as melanoma, head and neck, liver or kidney cancer. Each CDR3 is given with its conserved first and last residue. The D gene is left open where the match is weak. Clone size is stated in some rows and not others, as once, few, many or a class when expanded.

>TRBD2|.|TRBV7-9|TRBJ2-3
TGTGCCAGCAGCTTAATGTCTGGACTAGCAACAGATACGCAGTATTTT
CASSLMSGLATDTQYF
>.|few|TRBV5-4|TRBJ2-5
TGTGCCAGCAGCTTGGGCAGGGGCCAAGAGACCCAGTACTTC
CASSLGRGQETQYF
>.|once|TRBV6-1|TRBJ2-4
TGTGCCAGCAGTGTCGTGTCGTCCAAAAACATTCAGTACTTC
CASSVVSSKNIQYF
>.|.|TRBV19|TRBJ2-5
TGTGCCAGTAGTACCCAAAGGGAGACCCAGTACTTC
CASSTQRETQYF
>TRBD1|.|TRBV7-8|TRBJ2-7
TGTGCCAGCAGCTTAGTTCGGACAGGGGGTGACGAGCAGTACTTC
CASSLVRTGGDEQYF
>.|once|TRBV11-2|TRBJ1-6
TGTGCCAGCAGCTTGTCGGATAATTCACCCCTCCACTTT
CASSLSDNSPLHF
>.|.|TRBV11-3|TRBJ2-2
TGTGCCAGCAGCTTAGATTCCCCCGGGGAGCTGTTTTTT
CASSLDSPGELFF
>.|.|TRBV6-6|TRBJ1-1
TGTGCCAGCAGTTACGACAGGAACACTGAAGCTTTCTTT
CASSYDRNTEAFF
>TRBD1|once|TRBV11-2|TRBJ2-7
TGTGCCAGCAGACGACAGGGGGCAAGCGAGCAGTACTTC
CASRRQGASEQYF
>.|.|TRBV19|TRBJ1-2
TGTGCCAGTAGTATCGGTGAGGGGAGCTATGGCTACACCTTC
CASSIGEGSYGYTF
>.|.|TRBV18|TRBJ1-4
TGTGCCAGCTCACCGAACGGGGTCGAAGCCGTAAATGAAAAACTGTTTTTT
CASSPNGVEAVNEKLFF
>.|.|TRBV18|TRBJ2-3
TGTGCCAGCTCACCACCCGTGGTTTCTGATACGCAGTATTTT
CASSPPVVSDTQYF
>TRBD2|.|TRBV7-8|TRBJ2-5
TGTGCCAGCGGACTAGCGGGTGGCTTGGAGACCCAGTACTTC
CASGLAGGLETQYF
>TRBD1|.|TRBV5-1|TRBJ1-4
TGCGCCAGCAGCCCGGGACAGAGCCATGCAACTAATGAAAAACTGTTTTTT
CASSPGQSHATNEKLFF
>TRBD2|few|TRBV28|TRBJ2-5
TGTGCCAGCAGTTCCGGCGGGAGGGGCAAAAACTTTCAAGAGACCCAGTACTTC
CASSSGGRGKNFQETQYF
>.|.|TRBV19|TRBJ1-2
TGTGCCAGTAGTATAGGGACACCCCATGGCTACACCTTC
CASSIGTPHGYTF
>.|.|TRBV11-2|TRBJ2-5
TGTGCCAGCAGTCGGAGCCGGGAGACCCAGTACTTC
CASSRSRETQYF
>.|.|TRBV7-9|TRBJ1-2
TGTGCCAGCAGCTCTTACCCCGGGCTTTCAGACGGCTACACCTTC
CASSSYPGLSDGYTF
>TRBD2|.|TRBV10-2|TRBJ2-1
TGCGCCAGCGGTACGACTAGCGGCGCCAATGAGCAGTTCTTC
CASGTTSGANEQFF
>.|once|TRBV7-8|TRBJ1-1
TGTGCCAGCAGCTTAGGTCGGGGAAACACTGAAGCTTTCTTT
CASSLGRGNTEAFF
>.|.|TRBV28|TRBJ1-3
TGTGCCAGTTACCCCCCCGACAGTTCTGGGGACACCATATATTTT
CASYPPDSSGDTIYF
>.|.|TRBV28|TRBJ1-1
TGTGCCAGCACCTCTGGGACAAAAAACACTGAAGCTTTCTTT
CASTSGTKNTEAFF
>.|.|TRBV7-2|TRBJ1-5
TGTGCCAGCAGCTTATCACAGATTAGCAATCAGCCCCAGCATTTT
CASSLSQISNQPQHF
>.|.|TRBV30|TRBJ1-1
TGTGCCTGGAACGACCTTAGGGGTGGTGAAGCTTTCTTT
CAWNDLRGGEAFF
>TRBD2|.|TRBV11-2|TRBJ2-2
TGTGCCAGCAGCTTCGGCGGGGGGTTTAACGGGGAGCTGTTTTTT
CASSFGGGFNGELFF
>.|.|TRBV10-1|TRBJ1-6
TGCGCCAGCAGTGAACCCCTGGTGGCAGGGAGTTCACCCCTCCACTTT
CASSEPLVAGSSPLHF
>.|once|TRBV14|TRBJ2-5
TGTGCCAGCAGCCCCAAGAGAACAGGGATTCTTGAGACCCAGTACTTC
CASSPKRTGILETQYF
>.|once|TRBV6-1|TRBJ2-1
TGTGCCAGCTCGGGCAGGGGTGGTAGCAATGAGCAGTTCTTC
CASSGRGGSNEQFF
>.|.|TRBV28|TRBJ2-6
TGTGCCAGCAGTTCGACAGGTCAAAGCTCTGGGGCCAACGTCCTGACTTTC
CASSSTGQSSGANVLTF
>.|.|TRBV10-3|TRBJ1-2
TGTGCCACACAGGACAGAGCTAACTATGGCTACACCTTC
CATQDRANYGYTF
>.|few|TRBV2|TRBJ1-5
TGTGCCAGCAGTGAGGGGGACGGCAATCAGCCCCAGCATTTT
CASSEGDGNQPQHF
>.|.|TRBV28|TRBJ2-4
TGTGCCAGCAGTTTAGGGGTAGAAAACATTCAGTACTTC
CASSLGVENIQYF
>TRBD1|.|TRBV4-1|TRBJ1-2
TGCGCCAGCAGCCAGCTCGGGACAGGGGCGGATTGGGGCTACACCTTC
CASSQLGTGADWGYTF
>.|.|TRBV2|TRBJ2-5
TGTGCCAGCAGTCCAAACAGAGCCACAGGGACAGAGACCCAGTACTTC
CASSPNRATGTETQYF
>.|.|TRBV19|TRBJ2-1
TGTGCCAGTGGGTACAATGAGCAGTTCTTC
CASGYNEQFF
>TRBD1|.|TRBV10-3|TRBJ2-2
TGTGCCATCAGGGGACAGGGCGCGAACACCGGGGAGCTGTTTTTT
CAIRGQGANTGELFF
>.|.|TRBV7-9|TRBJ1-1
TGTGCCAGCAGCTTAGGGGGACAGAACACTGAAGCTTTCTTT
CASSLGGQNTEAFF
>.|.|TRBV27|TRBJ2-2
TGTGCCAGCAGTCAACGGACAAGGGAACACGGGGAGCTGTTTTTT
CASSQRTREHGELFF
>.|.|TRBV7-8|TRBJ1-5
TGTGCCAGCACCGGGGGTTTAGGGAATCAGCCCCAGCATTTT
CASTGGLGNQPQHF
>TRBD1|.|TRBV28|TRBJ2-2
TGTGCCAGCAGCCCCGTACGACAGGGGACCGGGGAGCTGTTTTTT
CASSPVRQGTGELFF
>.|.|TRBV11-2|TRBJ2-1
TGTGCCAGCAGCTCTCCGGGTCCCGTCTTTTACAATGAGCAGTTCTTC
CASSSPGPVFYNEQFF
>.|.|TRBV27|TRBJ1-2
TGTGCCAGCAGTTTATCGTTGACAGCCAACAACTATGGCTACACCTTC
CASSLSLTANNYGYTF
>TRBD1|.|TRBV12-5|TRBJ1-1
TGTGCTAGTGGTTGGACCGCGTCCGGGACAGGGGGCTGGAACACTGAAGCTTTCTTT
CASGWTASGTGGWNTEAFF
>.|.|TRBV5-6|TRBJ2-7
TGTGCCAGCAGCTTGGATCCAGTCTACGAGCAGTACTTC
CASSLDPVYEQYF
>TRBD1|.|TRBV6-6|TRBJ1-4
TGTGCCAGCAGGGCAGGGGGTTACAATGAAAAACTGTTTTTT
CASRAGGYNEKLFF
>.|.|TRBV6-5|TRBJ1-5
TGTGCCAGCAGTTCCCGGGACACCAATCAGCCCCAGCATTTT
CASSSRDTNQPQHF
>.|.|TRBV5-4|TRBJ2-7
TGTGCCAGCAGCTTCGGGCCTAACTACGAGCAGTACTTC
CASSFGPNYEQYF
>.|.|TRBV28|TRBJ1-2
TGTGCCAGCAGTTTTGTGCAAGATGCCTTGGGCTACACCTTC
CASSFVQDALGYTF
>TRBD1|.|TRBV19|TRBJ1-5
TGTGCCAGTAGTCCCGGGGCAGGGGGTAGACCGGGCAATCAGCCCCAGCATTTT
CASSPGAGGRPGNQPQHF
>TRBD2|.|TRBV7-6|TRBJ2-1
TGTGCCAGCAGCCGGGGACTAGCGGGCTCCTACAATGAGCAGTTCTTC
CASSRGLAGSYNEQFF